This TCR beta chain originates from a study of blood T cell repertoires in COVID-19. The wider study: Samples taken during acute and convalescent COVID-19 were collected in the United States, Italy and Spain.

CDR1 is MNHEY and CDR2 is SVGEGT in the germline V gene. V lost 2 bases and J 5 bases, leaving 9 bases between the germline ends. The CDR3 contains 13 residues. Original data processing: Reference gene primer amplification yielded estimated nucleated cell counts. The data were produced by immunoSEQ multiplex PCR, yet TCRdb's version contains in-frame clones alone and is incomplete. The V and J calls and clone size were taken over from that table, and D and trimming were inferred from the DNA. The sample lists roughly 78,000 clones; over 80% were seen once. The specimen was peripheral blood. The chain uses TRBV6-2 or TRBV6-3 and TRBJ1-1; D not certain. The TCR comes from a man in his forties or fifties with COVID-19, enrolled during active disease. The CDR3 sequence: CASSYKGGTEAFF. DNA of the CDR3: TGTGCCAGCAGTTACAAGGGAGGAACTGAAGCTTTCTTT.